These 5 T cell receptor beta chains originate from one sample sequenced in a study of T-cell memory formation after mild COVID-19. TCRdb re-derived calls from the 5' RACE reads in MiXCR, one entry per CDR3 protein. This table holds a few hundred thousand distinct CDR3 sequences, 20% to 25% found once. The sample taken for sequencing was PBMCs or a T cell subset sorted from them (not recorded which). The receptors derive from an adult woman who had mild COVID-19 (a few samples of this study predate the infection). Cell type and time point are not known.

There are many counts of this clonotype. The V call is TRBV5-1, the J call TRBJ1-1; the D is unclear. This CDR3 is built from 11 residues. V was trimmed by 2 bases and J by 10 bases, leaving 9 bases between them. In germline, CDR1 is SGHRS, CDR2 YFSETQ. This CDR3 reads CASSLGVGAFF. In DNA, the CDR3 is TGCGCCAGCAGCTTAGGAGTTGGAGCTTTCTTT.

The CDR3 protein is CASSQRSGGAKETQYF. The CDR3 DNA follows: TGTGCCAGCAGCCAGAGGAGCGGGGGGGCGAAAGAGACCCAGTACTTC. V usage is TRBV3-1 and J usage is TRBJ2-5; 10 bases line up with TRBD2. The germline V gene has CDR1 LGHDT and CDR2 YNNKEL (reference sequence). This CDR3 contains 16 residues. Losses at the gene ends were 3 bases for V and 3 bases for J; bases not matched to a gene: 7.

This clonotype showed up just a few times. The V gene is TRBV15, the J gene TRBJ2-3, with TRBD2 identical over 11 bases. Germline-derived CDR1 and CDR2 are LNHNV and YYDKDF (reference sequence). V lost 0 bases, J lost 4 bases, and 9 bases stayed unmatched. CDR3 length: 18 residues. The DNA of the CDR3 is TGTGCCACCAGCAGAGATCTGGGGGTAGCGGGAGGGCCAGATACGCAGTATTTT. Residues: CATSRDLGVAGGPDTQYF.

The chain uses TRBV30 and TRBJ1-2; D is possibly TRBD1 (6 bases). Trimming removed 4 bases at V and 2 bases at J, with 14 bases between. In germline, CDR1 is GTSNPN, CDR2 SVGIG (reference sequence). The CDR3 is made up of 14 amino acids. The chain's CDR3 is CAWTRRGGNYGYTF. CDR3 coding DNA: TGTGCCTGGACCCGCCGAGGGGGGAACTATGGCTACACCTTC.

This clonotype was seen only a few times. CDR3 bases: TGTGCCAGCAGCCAAACGGCGGCCAAAAGCTCCTACGAGCAGTACTTC. Protein: CASSQTAAKSSYEQYF. The chain carries TRBV3-1 and TRBJ2-7; D remains ambiguous. Trimming took off 2 bases at V and 0 bases at J, with 14 bases between the two ends. Germline CDR1 and CDR2: LGHDT and YNNKEL (reference sequence). The length of the CDR3 is 16 residues.